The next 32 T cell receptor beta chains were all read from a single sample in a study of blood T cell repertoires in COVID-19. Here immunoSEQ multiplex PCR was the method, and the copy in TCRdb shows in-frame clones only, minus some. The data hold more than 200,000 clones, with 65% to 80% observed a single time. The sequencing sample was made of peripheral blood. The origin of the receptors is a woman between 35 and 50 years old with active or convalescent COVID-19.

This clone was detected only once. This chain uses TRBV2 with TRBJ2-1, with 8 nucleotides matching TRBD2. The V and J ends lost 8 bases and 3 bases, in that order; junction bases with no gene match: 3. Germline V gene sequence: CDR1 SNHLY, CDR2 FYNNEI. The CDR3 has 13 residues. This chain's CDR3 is CASSLADYNEQFF. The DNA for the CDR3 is TGTGCCAGCTCACTAGCGGACTACAATGAGCAGTTCTTC.

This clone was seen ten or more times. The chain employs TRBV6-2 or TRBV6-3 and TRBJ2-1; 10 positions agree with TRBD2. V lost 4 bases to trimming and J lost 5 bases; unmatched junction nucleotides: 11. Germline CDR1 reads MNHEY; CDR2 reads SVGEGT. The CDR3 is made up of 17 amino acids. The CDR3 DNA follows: TGTGCCAGCAGTTCCCATTCTAGCGGGGGTGGACACAATGAGCAGTTCTTC. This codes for CASSSHSSGGGHNEQFF.

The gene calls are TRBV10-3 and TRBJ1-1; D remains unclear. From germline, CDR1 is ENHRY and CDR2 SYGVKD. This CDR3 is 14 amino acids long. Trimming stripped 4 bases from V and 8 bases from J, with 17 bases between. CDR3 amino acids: CAISVNLVTTEAFF. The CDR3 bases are TGTGCCATCAGTGTGAACTTGGTGACAACCGAAGCTTTCTTT.

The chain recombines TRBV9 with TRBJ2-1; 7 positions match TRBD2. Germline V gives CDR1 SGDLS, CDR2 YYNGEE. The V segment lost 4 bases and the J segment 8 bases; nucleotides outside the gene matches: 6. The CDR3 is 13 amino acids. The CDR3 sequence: CASSQGGWDEQFF. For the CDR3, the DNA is TGTGCCAGCAGCCAGGGAGGGTGGGATGAGCAGTTCTTC.

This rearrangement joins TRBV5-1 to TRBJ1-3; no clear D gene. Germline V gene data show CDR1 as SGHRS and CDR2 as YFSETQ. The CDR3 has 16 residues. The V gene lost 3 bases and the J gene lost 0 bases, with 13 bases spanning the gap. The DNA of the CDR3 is TGCGCCAGCAGCTACGAGCAGGCTACCTCTGGAAACACCATATATTTT. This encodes CASSYEQATSGNTIYF.

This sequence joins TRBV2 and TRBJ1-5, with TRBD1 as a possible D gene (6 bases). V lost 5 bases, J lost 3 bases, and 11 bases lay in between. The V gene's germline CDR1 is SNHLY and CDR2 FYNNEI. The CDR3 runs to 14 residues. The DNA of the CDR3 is TGTGCCAGCAGTCGTGCAGGGGCCAATCAGCCCCAGCATTTT. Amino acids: CASSRAGANQPQHF.

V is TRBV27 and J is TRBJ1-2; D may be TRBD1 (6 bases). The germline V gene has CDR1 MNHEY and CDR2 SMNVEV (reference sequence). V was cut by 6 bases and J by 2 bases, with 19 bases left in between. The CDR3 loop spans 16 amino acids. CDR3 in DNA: TGTGCCAGCAGGCCCCCCACAGGGCCTCGGAACTATGGCTACACCTTC. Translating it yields CASRPPTGPRNYGYTF.

This CDR3 reads CASSPARVDGYTF. CDR3 bases: TGTGCCAGCAGCCCTGCCAGGGTTGATGGCTACACCTTC. The rearrangement uses TRBV7-9 and TRBJ1-2; tentative D call: TRBD1 (5 bases). V lost 5 bases, J lost 6 bases, and 13 bases lay in between. CDR1 is SEHNR and CDR2 is FQNEAQ in the germline V gene (reference sequence). The CDR3 contains 13 residues.

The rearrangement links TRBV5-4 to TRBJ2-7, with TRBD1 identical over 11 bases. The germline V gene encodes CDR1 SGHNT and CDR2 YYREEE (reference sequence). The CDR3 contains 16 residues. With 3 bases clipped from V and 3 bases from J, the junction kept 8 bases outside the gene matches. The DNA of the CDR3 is TGTGCCAGCAGCTGGATGATGGGGACAGGGGGCTACGAGCAGTACTTC. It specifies CASSWMMGTGGYEQYF.

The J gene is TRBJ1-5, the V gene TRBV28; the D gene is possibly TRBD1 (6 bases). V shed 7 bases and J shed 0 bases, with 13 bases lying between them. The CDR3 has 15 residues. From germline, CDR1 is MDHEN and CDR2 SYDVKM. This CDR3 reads CASTRGGHSNQPQHF. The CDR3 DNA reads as TGTGCCAGCACCCGGGGGGGACATAGCAATCAGCCCCAGCATTTT.

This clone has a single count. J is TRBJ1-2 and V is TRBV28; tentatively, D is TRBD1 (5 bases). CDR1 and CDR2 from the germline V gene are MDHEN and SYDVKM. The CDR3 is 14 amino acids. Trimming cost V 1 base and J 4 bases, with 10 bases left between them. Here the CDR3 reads CASSLYRQSYGYTF. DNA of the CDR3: TGTGCCAGCAGTTTATACAGGCAGAGCTATGGCTACACCTTC.

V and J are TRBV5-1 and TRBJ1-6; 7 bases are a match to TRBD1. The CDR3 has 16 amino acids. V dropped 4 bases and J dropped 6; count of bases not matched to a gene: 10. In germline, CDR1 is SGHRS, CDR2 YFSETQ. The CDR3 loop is CASSETPGTANSPLHF. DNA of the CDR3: TGCGCCAGCAGCGAAACCCCCGGGACAGCTAATTCACCCCTCCACTTT.

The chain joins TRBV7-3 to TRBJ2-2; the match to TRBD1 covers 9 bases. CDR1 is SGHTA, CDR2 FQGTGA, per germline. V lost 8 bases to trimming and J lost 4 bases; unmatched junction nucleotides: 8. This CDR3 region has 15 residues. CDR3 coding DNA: TGTGCCAGCGGGGCGGGACAGGGACCCACCGGGGAGCTGTTTTTT. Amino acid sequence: CASGAGQGPTGELFF.

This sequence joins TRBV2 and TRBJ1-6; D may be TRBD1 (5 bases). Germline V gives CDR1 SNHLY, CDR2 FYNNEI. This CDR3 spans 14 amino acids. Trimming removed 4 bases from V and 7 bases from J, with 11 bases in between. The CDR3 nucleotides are TGTGCCAGCAGTGTGGACAAGTCCAATTCACCCCTCCACTTT. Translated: CASSVDKSNSPLHF.

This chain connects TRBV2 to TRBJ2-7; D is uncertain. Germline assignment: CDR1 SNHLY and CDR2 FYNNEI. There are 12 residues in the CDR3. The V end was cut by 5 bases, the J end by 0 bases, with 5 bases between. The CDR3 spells CASSPRSYEQYF. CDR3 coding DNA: TGTGCCAGCAGTCCTCGCTCCTACGAGCAGTACTTC.

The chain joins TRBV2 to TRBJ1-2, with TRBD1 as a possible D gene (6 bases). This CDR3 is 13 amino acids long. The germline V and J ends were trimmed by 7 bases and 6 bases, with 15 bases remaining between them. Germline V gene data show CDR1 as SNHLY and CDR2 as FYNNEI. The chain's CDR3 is CASTFRTVDGYTF. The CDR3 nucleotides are TGTGCCAGCACCTTCAGGACAGTCGATGGCTACACCTTC.

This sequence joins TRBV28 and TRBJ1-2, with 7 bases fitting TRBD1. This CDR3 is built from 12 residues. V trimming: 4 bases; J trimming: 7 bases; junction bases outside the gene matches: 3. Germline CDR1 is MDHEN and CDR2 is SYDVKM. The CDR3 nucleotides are TGTGCCAGCAGTTCGACAGGGAGTGGCTACACCTTC. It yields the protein CASSSTGSGYTF.

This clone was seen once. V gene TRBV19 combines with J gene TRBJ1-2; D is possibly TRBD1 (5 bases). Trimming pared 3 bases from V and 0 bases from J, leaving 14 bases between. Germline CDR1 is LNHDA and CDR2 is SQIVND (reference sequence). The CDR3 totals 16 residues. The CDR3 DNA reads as TGTGCCAGTAGTATTGGGGGGACTGGGGCTAACTATGGCTACACCTTC. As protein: CASSIGGTGANYGYTF.

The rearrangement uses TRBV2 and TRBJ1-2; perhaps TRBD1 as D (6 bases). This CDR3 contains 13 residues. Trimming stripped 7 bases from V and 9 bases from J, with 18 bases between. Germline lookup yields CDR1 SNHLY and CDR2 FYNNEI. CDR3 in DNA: TGTGCCAGCACCGCCTGGGGGGGCCTCAGCTACACCTTC. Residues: CASTAWGGLSYTF.

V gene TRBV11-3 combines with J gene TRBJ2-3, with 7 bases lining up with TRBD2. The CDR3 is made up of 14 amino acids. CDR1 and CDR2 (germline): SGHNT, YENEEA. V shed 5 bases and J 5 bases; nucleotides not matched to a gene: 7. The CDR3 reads CASSQSGVVDTQYF. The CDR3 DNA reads TGTGCCAGCAGCCAGAGCGGGGTGGTAGATACGCAGTATTTT. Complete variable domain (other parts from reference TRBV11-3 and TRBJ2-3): EAGVVQSPRYKIIEKKQPVAFWCNPISGHNTLYWYLQNLGQGPELLIRYENEEAVDDSQLPKDRFSAERLKGVDSTLKIQPAELGDSAVYLCASSQSGVVDTQYFGPGTRLTVL.

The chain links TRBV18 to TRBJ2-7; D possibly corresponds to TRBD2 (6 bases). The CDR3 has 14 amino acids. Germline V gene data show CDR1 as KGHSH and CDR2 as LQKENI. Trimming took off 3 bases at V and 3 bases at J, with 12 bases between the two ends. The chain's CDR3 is CASSPPSVGYEQYV. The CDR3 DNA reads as TGTGCCAGCTCACCTCCTAGCGTAGGCTACGAGCAGTACGTC.

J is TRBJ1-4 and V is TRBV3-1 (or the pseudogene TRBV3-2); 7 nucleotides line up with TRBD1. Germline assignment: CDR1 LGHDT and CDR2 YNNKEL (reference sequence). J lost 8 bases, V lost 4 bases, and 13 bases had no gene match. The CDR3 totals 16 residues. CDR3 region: CASSLRQGRLVEKLFF. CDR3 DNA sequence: TGTGCCAGCAGCCTACGACAGGGAAGGTTGGTAGAAAAACTGTTTTTT.

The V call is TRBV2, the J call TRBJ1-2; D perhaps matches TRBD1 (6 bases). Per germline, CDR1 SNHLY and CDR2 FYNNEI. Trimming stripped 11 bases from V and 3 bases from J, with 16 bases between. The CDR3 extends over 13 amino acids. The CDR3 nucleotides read TGTGCCCTCGGAGAGGGGGACCACTATGGCTACACCTTC. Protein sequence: CALGEGDHYGYTF.

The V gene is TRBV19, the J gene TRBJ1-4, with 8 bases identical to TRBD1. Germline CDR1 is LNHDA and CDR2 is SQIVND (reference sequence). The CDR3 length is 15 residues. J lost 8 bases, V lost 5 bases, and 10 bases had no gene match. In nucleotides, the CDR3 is TGTGCCAGTAGTTTCCGGACAGGGCGGGCGGAAAAACTGTTTTTT. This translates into CASSFRTGRAEKLFF.

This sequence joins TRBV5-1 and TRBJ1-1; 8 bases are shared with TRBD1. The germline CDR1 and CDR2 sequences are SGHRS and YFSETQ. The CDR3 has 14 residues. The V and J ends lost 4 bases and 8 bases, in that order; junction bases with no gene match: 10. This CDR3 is CASSLGQGPTEAFF. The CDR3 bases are TGCGCCAGCAGCCTCGGACAGGGCCCTACGGAAGCTTTCTTT.

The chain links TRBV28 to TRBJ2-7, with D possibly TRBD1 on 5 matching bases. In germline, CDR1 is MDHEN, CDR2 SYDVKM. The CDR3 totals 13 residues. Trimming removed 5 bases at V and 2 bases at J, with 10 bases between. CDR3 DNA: TGTGCCAGCAGTCCGACAGAAACCTACGAGCAGTACGTC. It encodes CASSPTETYEQYV.

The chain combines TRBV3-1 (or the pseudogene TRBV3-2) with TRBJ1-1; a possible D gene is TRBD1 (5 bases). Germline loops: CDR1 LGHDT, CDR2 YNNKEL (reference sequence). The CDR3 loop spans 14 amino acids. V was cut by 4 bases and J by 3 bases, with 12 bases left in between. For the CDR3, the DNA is TGTGCCAGCAGCCCTCAGGGCCCGGACACTGAAGCTTTCTTT. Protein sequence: CASSPQGPDTEAFF.

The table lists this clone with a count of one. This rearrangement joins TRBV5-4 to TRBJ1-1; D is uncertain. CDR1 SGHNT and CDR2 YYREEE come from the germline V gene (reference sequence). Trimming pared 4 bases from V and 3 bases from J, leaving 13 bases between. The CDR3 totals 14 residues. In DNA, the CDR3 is TGTGCCAGCAGCCCGAGGGCACAGTACACTGAAGCTTTCTTT. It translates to CASSPRAQYTEAFF. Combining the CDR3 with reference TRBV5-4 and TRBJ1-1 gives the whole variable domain ETGVTQSPTHLIKTRGQQVTLRCSSQSGHNTVSWYQQALGQGPQFIFQYYREEENGRGNFPPRFSGLQFPNYSSELNVNALELDDSALYLCASSPRAQYTEAFFGQGTRLTVV.

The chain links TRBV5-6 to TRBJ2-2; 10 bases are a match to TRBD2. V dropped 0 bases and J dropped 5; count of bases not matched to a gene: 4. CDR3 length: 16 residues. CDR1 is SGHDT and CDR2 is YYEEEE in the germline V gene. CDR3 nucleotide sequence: TGTGCCAGCAGCTTGGATAGCGGGGGGTTTACCGGGGAGCTGTTTTTT. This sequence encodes CASSLDSGGFTGELFF.

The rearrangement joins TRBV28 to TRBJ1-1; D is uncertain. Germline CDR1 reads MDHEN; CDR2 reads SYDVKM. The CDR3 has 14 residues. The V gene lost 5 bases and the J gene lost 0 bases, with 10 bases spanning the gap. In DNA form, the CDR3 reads TGTGCCAGCAGTGCCGGACTCTTGAACACTGAAGCTTTCTTT. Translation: CASSAGLLNTEAFF.

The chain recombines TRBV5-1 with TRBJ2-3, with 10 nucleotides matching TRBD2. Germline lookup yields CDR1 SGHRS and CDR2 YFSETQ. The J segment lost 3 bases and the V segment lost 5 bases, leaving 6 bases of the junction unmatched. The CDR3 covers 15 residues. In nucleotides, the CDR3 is TGCGCCAGCAGAACTAGCGGGGACCATACAGATACGCAGTATTTT. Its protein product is CASRTSGDHTDTQYF.

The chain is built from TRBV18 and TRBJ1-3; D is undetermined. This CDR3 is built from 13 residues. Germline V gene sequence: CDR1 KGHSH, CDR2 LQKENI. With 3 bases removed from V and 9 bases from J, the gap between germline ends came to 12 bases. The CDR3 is CASSPPSVVTIYF. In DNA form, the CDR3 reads TGTGCCAGCTCACCCCCCAGTGTTGTCACCATATATTTT.